The 4 T cell receptor beta chains listed next were all sequenced from one sample in a study of T-cell reconstitution after alpha-beta-depleted transplantation in children (dated by TCRdb to about 2016). Receptors were amplified or captured by PCR. The sample was run on an Illumina HiSeq 2500. Molecular barcoding was employed in the preparation of TCR libraries, with unique molecular identifiers being used to normalize TCRbeta repertoire quantification. TCRdb reran the public reads through fastp at Q25 and MiXCR, keeping productive beta chains. Rows with a matching CDR3 protein are joined into one entry that keeps the most common DNA and genes. For this sample there are about 340,000 distinct CDR3 sequences; roughly 14% appear just once. The top ten clones comprise around 4% of the sample. This sample comprised PBMCs, obtained from the stem cell graft. These receptors came from a human donor who donated a stem cell graft to a child with Fanconi anemia.

This clonotype has more than one count but fewer than ten. The V call is TRBV6-2 or TRBV6-3, the J call TRBJ2-3, with 8 nucleotides matching TRBD1. V shed 6 bases and J 7 bases; nucleotides not matched to a gene: 9. Looked up from germline, CDR1 is MNHEY and CDR2 is SVGEGT. This CDR3 comprises 14 residues. CDR3 nucleotides: TGTGCCAGCAGCGACTACAGGGGGGTCCATACGCAGTATTTT. Its translation is CASSDYRGVHTQYF.

This rearrangement joins TRBV25-1 to TRBJ2-7, with 7 bases identical to TRBD1. Trimming removed 2 bases from V and 6 bases from J; junction bases left unmatched: 10. The germline V gene encodes CDR1 MGHDK and CDR2 SYGVNS. The CDR3 length is 15 residues. The CDR3 here is CASSEPDRPPREQYF. The CDR3 DNA sequence: TGTGCCAGCAGTGAACCGGACAGGCCACCTCGCGAGCAGTACTTC.

This clonotype was recorded at least ten times. The junction departs from germline at one end; a sequencing error may be responsible. CDR3 DNA: TGTGCCAGCAGTTTAGCGCTGGGGGTCATGGACTTC. It yields the protein CASSLALGVMDF. The chain couples TRBV12-3 or TRBV12-4 to TRBJ2-7, with D possibly called TRBD1 or TRBD2 (5 bases each). This CDR3 comprises 12 residues.

This clonotype turned up a few times. The chain has TRBV12-3 or TRBV12-4 and TRBJ1-1; the D gene is possibly TRBD1 (6 bases). V was cut by 5 bases and J by 0 bases, with 22 bases left in between. The CDR3 has 18 residues. The CDR3 loop reads CASSARQVLRSMNTEAFF. The CDR3 DNA reads TGTGCCAGCAGTGCGCGACAGGTATTGAGATCCATGAACACTGAAGCTTTCTTT.